The 31 T cell receptor beta chains given below trace back to one sample, sequenced in a study of shared clonotypes between healthy human individuals. The assay was immunoSEQ multiplex PCR, and TCRdb's table has in-frame clones only and misses some. The sample carries over 2 million clones, 85% to 95% recorded once. The sequencing input was naive CD4+ T cells from PBMCs. Subset of the sample: CD45RA+ positively selected. The receptors here all came from a man aged 18 to 35 in good health. Some clones in this sample may be carry-over from other donors' samples.

Worth noting for this clone: Other DNA sequences in the same sample also yield this CDR3. V gene TRBV28 combines with J gene TRBJ2-1, with D perhaps matching TRBD1 or TRBD2 (5 bases each). The ends were cut back, 2 bases at V and 2 bases at J, with 7 bases in the middle. The CDR3 is 14 residues long. The germline V gene encodes CDR1 MDHEN and CDR2 SYDVKM. CDR3 region: CASSLRGPYNEQFF. CDR3 DNA: TGTGCCAGCAGTTTAAGGGGACCCTACAATGAGCAGTTCTTC.

The chain joins TRBV6-1 to TRBJ1-2; weak D call: TRBD1 (5 bases). V dropped 10 bases and J dropped 8 bases, with 17 bases sitting between them. CDR3 length: 12 residues. Germline CDR1 and CDR2: MNHNS and SASEGT. The CDR3 loop reads CATRFRGTGYTF. The CDR3 region has the DNA TGTGCCACCCGATTTCGGGGGACCGGCTACACCTTC.

This chain uses TRBV5-1 with TRBJ2-1; 14 bases match TRBD2. Germline assignment: CDR1 SGHRS and CDR2 YFSETQ. The CDR3 spans 18 residues. Trimming removed 1 base from V and 5 bases from J; junction bases left unmatched: 8. For the CDR3, the DNA is TGCGCCAGCAGCTTGAGACTAGCGGGAGGGCCGGGTGACAATGAGCAGTTCTTC. Its translation: CASSLRLAGGPGDNEQFF.

The chain has TRBV28 and TRBJ2-3; the D gene is possibly TRBD2 (5 bases). The CDR3 is made up of 15 amino acids. From germline, CDR1 is MDHEN and CDR2 SYDVKM. The V end lost 7 bases, the J end lost 8 bases, and 22 bases lay between the germline ends. CDR3 nucleotides: TGTGCCAGCATCCTGGGCCTGCGGAGTGGAGGTACGCAGTATTTT. This encodes CASILGLRSGGTQYF.

The chain employs TRBV6-1 and TRBJ1-2; 7 bases match TRBD1. J gave up 3 bases and V 3 bases, and 4 bases lay outside the gene matches. The germline CDR1 and CDR2 sequences are MNHNS and SASEGT. The CDR3 has 14 residues. Written as DNA, the CDR3 is TGTGCCAGCAGTGATCCAGGGGGTCACTATGGCTACACCTTC. Its translation is CASSDPGGHYGYTF.

J is TRBJ2-4 and V is TRBV9; D may match TRBD1 or TRBD2 (6 bases each). The CDR3 loop spans 15 amino acids. Germline assignment: CDR1 SGDLS and CDR2 YYNGEE. The chain's CDR3 is CARGHEILAKNIQYF. CDR3 DNA: TGTGCTCGGGGGCACGAGATCCTAGCCAAAAACATTCAGTACTTC. Using reference TRBV9 and TRBJ2-4 for the parts outside the CDR3, the full variable domain is DSGVTQTPKHLITATGQRVTLRCSPRSGDLSVYWYQQSLDQGLQFLIQYYNGEERAKGNILERFSAQQFPDLHSELNLSSLELGDSALYFCARGHEILAKNIQYFGAGTRLSVL.

This chain joins TRBV28 and TRBJ2-7; D is possibly TRBD1 (5 bases). The CDR3 is 12 residues long. V lost 5 bases and J lost 7, with 12 bases in between. CDR1 is MDHEN, CDR2 SYDVKM, per germline. The CDR3 DNA sequence: TGTGCCAGCAGTCCCCAGGGTGAAGAGCAGTACTTC. This gives the protein CASSPQGEEQYF.

The chain uses TRBV30 and TRBJ1-4, with TRBD1 as a possible D gene (6 bases). Germline CDR1 GTSNPN, CDR2 SVGIG (reference sequence). This CDR3 is 15 amino acids long. Trimming stripped 4 bases from V and 3 bases from J, with 15 bases between. In nucleotides, the CDR3 is TGTGCCTGGAATTTCCGGGGGGCCCCTAATGAAAAACTGTTTTTT. This translates into CAWNFRGAPNEKLFF.

The DNA of the CDR3 is TGTGCCAGCTCACCACCGAACCAGATGGGAACAGATACGCAGTATTTT. As protein: CASSPPNQMGTDTQYF. V and J are TRBV18 and TRBJ2-3; D ambiguous. Trimming pared 0 bases from V and 3 bases from J, leaving 13 bases between. The CDR3 is made up of 16 amino acids. Germline V lookup: CDR1 KGHSH, CDR2 LQKENI.

The J gene is TRBJ2-7, the V gene TRBV11-2, with 8 bases identical to TRBD1. The CDR3 has 15 residues. Trimming took 5 bases from V and 0 from J; bases not matched to a gene: 6. Germline V CDR1 and CDR2: SGHAT, FQNNGV. CDR3 nucleotides: TGTGCCAGCAGCACGGACAGGGATATCTCCTACGAGCAGTACTTC. Translation gives CASSTDRDISYEQYF.

The chain couples TRBV5-4 to TRBJ1-1; D is perhaps TRBD1 (5 bases). This CDR3 region has 13 residues. CDR1 and CDR2 from the germline V gene are SGHNT and YYREEE (reference sequence). Trimming shortened V by 0 bases and J by 10 bases, and 13 bases separated the two germline ends. CDR3 nucleotides: TGTGCCAGCAGCTTGGGGGGGTCGGGGAGAGCTTTCTTT. It specifies CASSLGGSGRAFF.

The rearrangement uses TRBV6-5 and TRBJ2-7; D not resolved. This CDR3 is built from 15 residues. V was pared by 0 bases and J by 2 bases, with 11 bases between. The germline gives CDR1 MNHEY, CDR2 SVGAGI. For the CDR3, the DNA is TGTGCCAGCAGTTACTCGGGCCGGTCGGCCTACGAGCAGTACTTC. It is translated as CASSYSGRSAYEQYF.

This sequence joins TRBV5-4 and TRBJ2-7; 7 bases agree with TRBD1. The CDR3 runs 13 residues. Trimming at V came to 3 bases and at J to 5 bases, leaving 5 bases not matched to a gene. Germline CDR1 SGHNT, CDR2 YYREEE (reference sequence). This CDR3 is CASSSTGFNEQYF. The CDR3 DNA sequence: TGTGCCAGCAGCTCGACAGGGTTCAACGAGCAGTACTTC. The whole variable domain, filled in from reference TRBV5-4 and TRBJ2-7, reads ETGVTQSPTHLIKTRGQQVTLRCSSQSGHNTVSWYQQALGQGPQFIFQYYREEENGRGNFPPRFSGLQFPNYSSELNVNALELDDSALYLCASSSTGFNEQYFGPGTRLTVT.

The J gene is TRBJ1-5, the V gene TRBV6-1, with D perhaps matching TRBD1 (5 bases). The CDR3 is 16 amino acids. V was cut by 2 bases and J by 5 bases, with 16 bases left in between. Germline lookup yields CDR1 MNHNS and CDR2 SASEGT. Here the CDR3 reads CASSETGQGHYQPQHF. The CDR3 DNA sequence: TGTGCCAGCAGTGAAACGGGGCAGGGTCACTATCAGCCCCAGCATTTT.

The V call is TRBV6-1, the J call TRBJ2-2; a weak D match, TRBD2 (7 bases). CDR1 and CDR2 from the germline V gene are MNHNS and SASEGT. The germline V and J ends were trimmed by 10 bases and 8 bases, with 17 bases remaining between them. The CDR3 extends over 13 amino acids. The CDR3 nucleotides read TGTGCCACCCAACGGGGGGCGTGGGGGGAGCTGTTTTTT. Translated, it gives CATQRGAWGELFF.

This chain connects TRBV19 to TRBJ1-2; D is possibly TRBD1 (5 bases). The germline CDR1 and CDR2 sequences are LNHDA and SQIVND (reference sequence). The V end lost 3 bases, the J end lost 5 bases, and 10 bases lay between the germline ends. The CDR3 loop spans 13 amino acids. The CDR3 spells CASSIETEYGYTF. The DNA for the CDR3 is TGTGCCAGTAGTATCGAGACAGAGTATGGCTACACCTTC.

The genes are TRBV2 and TRBJ2-3; 7 nucleotides line up with TRBD1. After removal of 6 bases from V and 6 bases from J, the junction contained 9 bases not matched to a gene. This CDR3 is built from 14 residues. The germline CDR1 and CDR2 sequences are SNHLY and FYNNEI. CDR3 DNA: TGTGCCAGCAGCTCAAACAGGGGAAAGGATACGCAGTATTTT. Amino acid sequence: CASSSNRGKDTQYF. The complete variable domain, with remaining parts taken from reference TRBV2 and TRBJ2-3, reads EPEVTQTPSHQVTQMGQEVILRCVPISNHLYFYWYRQILGQKVEFLVSFYNNEISEKSEIFDDQFSVERPDGSNFTLKIRSTKLEDSAMYFCASSSNRGKDTQYFGPGTRLTVL.

V gene TRBV7-2 combines with J gene TRBJ1-3; D is uncertain. This CDR3 contains 13 residues. Trimming took 2 bases from V and 3 from J, leaving 5 bases between them. Germline CDR1 is SGHTA and CDR2 is FQGNSA. The CDR3 DNA follows: TGTGCCAGCAGCTTAAGTTTTGGAAACACCATATATTTT. As protein: CASSLSFGNTIYF.

This clone was seen only once. V is TRBV11-2 and J is TRBJ1-2; unclear D gene. Looked up from germline, CDR1 is SGHAT and CDR2 is FQNNGV. Trimming left V 4 bases short and J 8 bases short, with 20 bases between. The CDR3 is 15 amino acids. Written as DNA, the CDR3 is TGTGCCAGCAGCTCCCGAAGGGTCGGCATGGAGGGCTACACCTTC. Its translation: CASSSRRVGMEGYTF.

V and J are TRBV28 and TRBJ1-4; TRBD1 matches 7 bases. Germline CDR1 is MDHEN and CDR2 is SYDVKM. The CDR3 consists of 14 residues. The trim removed 6 bases at V and 6 bases at J, leaving 7 bases unmatched. CDR3 region: CASRPRQGYEKLFF. DNA of the CDR3: TGTGCCAGCAGACCTCGACAGGGTTATGAAAAACTGTTTTTT.

The chain is built from TRBV7-9 and TRBJ2-2, with TRBD1 matching 9 bases. V shed 5 bases, J shed 6 bases, and the junction held 13 bases outside the gene matches. The CDR3 length is 17 residues. The V gene's germline CDR1 is SEHNR and CDR2 FQNEAQ (reference sequence). The CDR3 sequence is CASSRPWGQGIPGELFF. CDR3 in DNA: TGTGCCAGCAGCCGCCCGTGGGGACAGGGTATCCCCGGGGAGCTGTTTTTT.

V gene TRBV5-6 combines with J gene TRBJ1-4; 8 bases map to TRBD1. Trimming cost V 3 bases and J 1 base; bases outside gene matches: 5. This CDR3 has 16 amino acids. Germline lookup yields CDR1 SGHDT and CDR2 YYEEEE. The CDR3 bases are TGTGCCAGCAGCTCTGGACAGGGCTTAACTAATGAAAAACTGTTTTTT. Amino acid sequence: CASSSGQGLTNEKLFF. Full variable domain (remainder filled in from reference TRBV5-6 and TRBJ1-4): DAGVTQSPTHLIKTRGQQVTLRCSPKSGHDTVSWYQQALGQGPQFIFQYYEEEERQRGNFPDRFSGHQFPNYSSELNVNALLLGDSALYLCASSSGQGLTNEKLFFGSGTQLSVL.

This sequence joins TRBV5-1 and TRBJ2-5; D may be TRBD1 or TRBD2 (5 bases each). V lost 3 bases to trimming and J lost 1 base, with 13 bases between them. The CDR3 totals 15 residues. Germline V gene sequence: CDR1 SGHRS, CDR2 YFSETQ. CDR3: CASSWNPGAQETQYF. The CDR3 DNA is TGCGCCAGCAGCTGGAACCCCGGGGCCCAAGAGACCCAGTACTTC. The full variable domain, in which reference TRBV5-1 and TRBJ2-5 provide the parts outside the CDR3, is KAGVTQTPRYLIKTRGQQVTLSCSPISGHRSVSWYQQTPGQGLQFLFEYFSETQRNKGNFPGRFSGRQFSNSRSEMNVSTLELGDSALYLCASSWNPGAQETQYFGPGTRLLVL.

The rearrangement uses TRBV11-3 and TRBJ2-1, with TRBD2 as a possible D gene (6 bases). With 0 bases removed from V and 8 bases from J, the gap between germline ends came to 8 bases. Germline V gene sequence: CDR1 SGHNT, CDR2 YENEEA. The CDR3 is 13 residues long. CDR3: CASSLERDYEQFF. The CDR3, as DNA: TGTGCCAGCAGCTTAGAGCGGGACTATGAGCAGTTCTTC.

V gene TRBV5-1 combines with J gene TRBJ2-6; D is uncertain. The ends were cut back, 1 base at V and 0 bases at J, with 14 bases in the middle. Germline CDR1 reads SGHRS; CDR2 reads YFSETQ. The CDR3 length is 18 residues. The CDR3 bases are TGCGCCAGCAGCTTGTCGGTGCCTGCGAACTCTGGGGCCAACGTCCTGACTTTC. As protein: CASSLSVPANSGANVLTF.

V usage is TRBV9 and J usage is TRBJ1-2; D possibly corresponds to TRBD1 (5 bases). V lost 0 bases and J lost 4, with 10 bases in between. From germline, CDR1 is SGDLS and CDR2 YYNGEE. The CDR3 is made up of 14 amino acids. CDR3 protein: CASSVGGDGYGYTF. CDR3 coding DNA: TGTGCCAGCAGCGTAGGAGGGGATGGCTATGGCTACACCTTC.

J is TRBJ1-1 and V is TRBV29-1, with unresolved D. Trimming took 5 bases from V and 1 from J, leaving 14 bases between them. Germline CDR1 reads SQVTM; CDR2 reads ANQGSEA. The CDR3 is 14 amino acids. The CDR3 loop is CSVKRTAPNTEAFF. The CDR3 DNA follows: TGCAGCGTTAAGCGGACCGCACCGAACACTGAAGCTTTCTTT.

The rearrangement joins TRBV19 to TRBJ2-5, with a weak D call TRBD1 (5 bases). The germline V and J ends were trimmed by 3 bases and 7 bases, with 12 bases remaining between them. Germline CDR1 LNHDA, CDR2 SQIVND (reference sequence). This CDR3 spans 13 amino acids. CDR3 DNA: TGTGCCAGTAGTATCGACAGTGGAGCGACCCAGTACTTC. This encodes CASSIDSGATQYF.

V is TRBV19 and J is TRBJ2-3, with 10 bases aligning to TRBD2. The CDR3 is 14 amino acids. Germline CDR1 LNHDA, CDR2 SQIVND (reference sequence). V shed 4 bases and J 6 bases; nucleotides not matched to a gene: 4. The CDR3 DNA sequence: TGTGCCAGTAGTAAGCGGGAGGGCCCGGATACGCAGTATTTT. It specifies CASSKREGPDTQYF.

The chain carries TRBV25-1 and TRBJ1-1; D uncertain. Trimming stripped 0 bases from V and 1 base from J, with 9 bases between. Looked up from germline, CDR1 is MGHDK and CDR2 is SYGVNS. The CDR3 extends over 15 amino acids. The CDR3 loop reads CASSEYNRANTEAFF. Here the CDR3 DNA reads TGTGCCAGCAGTGAATACAACAGAGCGAACACTGAAGCTTTCTTT. Full variable domain (missing parts from reference TRBV25-1 and TRBJ1-1): EADIYQTPRYLVIGTGKKITLECSQTMGHDKMYWYQQDPGMELHLIHYSYGVNSTEKGDLSSESTVSRIRTEHFPLTLESARPSHTSQYLCASSEYNRANTEAFFGQGTRLTVV.

This chain uses TRBV11-2 with TRBJ2-1; D gene uncertain. Deletions cut 2 bases from V and 3 bases from J, with 5 bases between. The CDR3 spans 13 residues. Germline lookup yields CDR1 SGHAT and CDR2 FQNNGV. CDR3 sequence reads: CASSLIVYNEQFF. CDR3 sequence (DNA): TGTGCCAGCAGCTTAATAGTCTACAATGAGCAGTTCTTC.